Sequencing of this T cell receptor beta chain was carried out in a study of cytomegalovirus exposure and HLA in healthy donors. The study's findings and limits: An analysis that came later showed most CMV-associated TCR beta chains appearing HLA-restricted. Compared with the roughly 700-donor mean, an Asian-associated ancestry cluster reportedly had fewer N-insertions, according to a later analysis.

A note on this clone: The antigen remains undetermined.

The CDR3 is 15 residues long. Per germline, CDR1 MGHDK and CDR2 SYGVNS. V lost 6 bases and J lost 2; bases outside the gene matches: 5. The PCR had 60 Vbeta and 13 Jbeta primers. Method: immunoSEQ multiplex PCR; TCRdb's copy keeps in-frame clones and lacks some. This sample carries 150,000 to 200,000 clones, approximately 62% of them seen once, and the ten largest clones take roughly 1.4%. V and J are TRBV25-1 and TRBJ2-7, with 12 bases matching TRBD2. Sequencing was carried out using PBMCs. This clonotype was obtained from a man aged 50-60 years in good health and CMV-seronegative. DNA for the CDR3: TGTGCCAGCAGAGATGGACTAGCGGGGACCTACGAGCAGTACTTC. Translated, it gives CASRDGLAGTYEQYF.